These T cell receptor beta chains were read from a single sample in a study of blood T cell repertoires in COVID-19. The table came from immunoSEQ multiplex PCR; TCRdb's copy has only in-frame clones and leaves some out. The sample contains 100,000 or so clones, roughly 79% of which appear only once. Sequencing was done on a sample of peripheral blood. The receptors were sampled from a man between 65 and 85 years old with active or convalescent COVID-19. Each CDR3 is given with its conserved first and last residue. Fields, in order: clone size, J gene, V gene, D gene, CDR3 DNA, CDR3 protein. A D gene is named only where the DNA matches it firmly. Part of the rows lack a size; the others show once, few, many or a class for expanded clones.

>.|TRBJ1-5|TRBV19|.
TGTGCCGCTGGGGGGTGGCAGATCCCCAATCAGCCCCAGCATTTT
CAAGGWQIPNQPQHF
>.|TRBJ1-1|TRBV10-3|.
TGTGCCATCAGCTCAAGGGGCCTAAACACTGAAGCTTTCTTT
CAISSRGLNTEAFF
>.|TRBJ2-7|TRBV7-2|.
TGTGCCAGCAGCTTAGCGGGGGGATCCTACGAGCAGTACTTC
CASSLAGGSYEQYF
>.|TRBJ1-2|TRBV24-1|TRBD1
TGTGCCACCAGACAGGGGGCTAGTTATGGCTACACCTTC
CATRQGASYGYTF
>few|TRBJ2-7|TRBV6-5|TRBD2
TGTGCCAGCAGTTACAATACAGCGGGACTTGGAGAGCAGTACTTC
CASSYNTAGLGEQYF
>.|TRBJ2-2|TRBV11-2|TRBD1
TGTGCCAGCAGCTTGGGGACAGATCGAACCGGGGAGCTGTTTTTT
CASSLGTDRTGELFF
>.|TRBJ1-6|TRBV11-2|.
TGTGCCAGCAGCTTCCTCCTTAATTCACCCCTCCACTTT
CASSFLLNSPLHF
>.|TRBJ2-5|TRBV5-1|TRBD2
TGCGCCAGCAGAATAGCGGGAGCGGAGGTAGAGACCCAGTACTTC
CASRIAGAEVETQYF
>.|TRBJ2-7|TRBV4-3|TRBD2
TGCGCCAGCAGCCAAGACGGGGCGGGAGTACCCGAGCAGTACTTC
CASSQDGAGVPEQYF
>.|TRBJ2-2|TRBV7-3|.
TGTGCCAGCAGCTTAACCTCCGGGAACACCGGGGAGCTGTTTTTT
CASSLTSGNTGELFF
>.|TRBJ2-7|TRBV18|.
TGTGCCAGCTCACCATACAGAGCCTACGAGCAGTACTTC
CASSPYRAYEQYF
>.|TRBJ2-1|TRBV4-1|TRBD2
TGCGCCAGCACCTTACTAGCGGGGATGGATGAGCAGTTCTTC
CASTLLAGMDEQFF
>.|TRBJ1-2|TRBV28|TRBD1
TGTGCCAGCAGTCTGGGCAGGGGGCTCTATGGCTACACCTTC
CASSLGRGLYGYTF
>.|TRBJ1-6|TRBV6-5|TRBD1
TGTGCCAGCAGTCGGGACAGAGATTATAATTCACCCCTCCACTTT
CASSRDRDYNSPLHF
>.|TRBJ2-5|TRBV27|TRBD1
TGTGCCAGCAGTTCCGGGACAGCAGGAGAGACCCAGTACTTC
CASSSGTAGETQYF
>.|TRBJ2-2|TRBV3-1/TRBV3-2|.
TGTGCCCCGCGGGCCGGGGAGCTGTTTTTT
CAPRAGELFF
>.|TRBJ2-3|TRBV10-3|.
TGTGCCATCAGACGTGACAGCCCGGGAGGCACAGATACGCAGTATTTT
CAIRRDSPGGTDTQYF
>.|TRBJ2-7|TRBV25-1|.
TGTGCCAGCAGCACCCCAGGAGGAGTCTACGAGCAGTACTTC
CASSTPGGVYEQYF
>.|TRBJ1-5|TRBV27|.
TGTGCCAGCAGTTTCAGGGATAGCAATCAGCCCCAGCATTTT
CASSFRDSNQPQHF
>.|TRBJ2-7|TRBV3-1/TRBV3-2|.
TGTGCCAGCAGATTCGGGACTTCCTACGAGCAGTACTTC
CASRFGTSYEQYF
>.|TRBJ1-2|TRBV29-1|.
TGCAGCGTAAGCGTGGAGGGAAGGGTCTATGGCTACACCTTC
CSVSVEGRVYGYTF